The clone carrying this TCR beta chain appeared a few times. Its antigen is unidentified. This sample is part of a study of T cells in localized non-small cell lung cancer. Whole-study results and caveats: Compared with tumor, uninvolved adjacent lung displayed greater T cell clonality, ranking highest overall. When the top 100 tumor clones were examined, a median approximately 59 of them also appeared in the adjacent lung, which was paired and uninvolved. Because sequencing included only one region (of the tumor), heterogeneity remains possible.

J gave up 2 bases and V 5 bases, and 9 bases lay outside the gene matches. CDR3 length: 17 amino acids. In germline, CDR1 is MDHEN, CDR2 SYDVKM. Data came from immunoSEQ multiplex PCR; TCRdb stores just in-frame clones and leaves some out. The sample consists of around 78,000 clones, more than 75% of them appearing once. The starting material was peripheral blood, obtained before any cancer treatment. This sequence joins TRBV28 and TRBJ1-4; 9 nucleotides line up with TRBD1. The TCR was taken from a female donor over 55 with stage I lung adenocarcinoma. CDR3 amino acids: CASSPAGTGKTNEKLFF. Here the CDR3 DNA reads TGTGCCAGCAGTCCGGCCGGGACAGGGAAGACTAATGAAAAACTGTTTTTT.